This T cell receptor (beta chain) is from a study of neurological immune-mediated disorders. This clonotype was seen many times. Its target is unknown. Broader study findings: Association of the multiple sclerosis repertoire cluster with clinical or MRI features was not observed for any feature. Phylogenetic grouping assigned the repertoires of 18 of 34 multiple sclerosis patients to one related-CDR3 cluster, which constitutes a possible signature.

By 5'RACE with 10-nucleotide random UMIs, the cDNA was made. TCRdb processed the 5' RACE reads anew with MiXCR; each CDR3 protein has one entry. Of about 120,000 distinct CDR3 sequences detected, about 3.4% appear once; the ten largest clones hold about 1.2%. Unsorted libraries came from 2 million PBMCs stored at -80 °C. Between the trimmed V and J ends, which lost 1 base and 10 bases, there was a span of 17 bases. This CDR3 region has 14 residues. Per germline, CDR1 SGHRS and CDR2 YFSETQ. This TCR derives from a woman aged 25-40 years with multiple sclerosis. The specimen was PBMCs. The chain joins TRBV5-1 to TRBJ1-1, with a possible D match to TRBD1 (6 bases). The CDR3, as DNA: TGCGCCAGCAGCTTGATGGGACAAACCCGGAGAGCTTTCTTT. Translated: CASSLMGQTRRAFF.